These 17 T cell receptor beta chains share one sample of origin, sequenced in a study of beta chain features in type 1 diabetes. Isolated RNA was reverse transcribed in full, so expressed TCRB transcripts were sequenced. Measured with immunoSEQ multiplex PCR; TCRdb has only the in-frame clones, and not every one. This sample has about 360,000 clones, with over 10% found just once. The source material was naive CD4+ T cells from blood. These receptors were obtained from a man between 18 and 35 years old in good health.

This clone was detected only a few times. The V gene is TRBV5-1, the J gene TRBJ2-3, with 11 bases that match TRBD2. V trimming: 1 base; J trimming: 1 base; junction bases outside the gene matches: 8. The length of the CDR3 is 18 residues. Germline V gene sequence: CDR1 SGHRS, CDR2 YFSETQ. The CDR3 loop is CASSLTGTSGYRTDTQYF. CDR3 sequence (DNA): TGCGCCAGCAGCTTGACCGGGACTAGCGGTTATCGCACAGATACGCAGTATTTT.

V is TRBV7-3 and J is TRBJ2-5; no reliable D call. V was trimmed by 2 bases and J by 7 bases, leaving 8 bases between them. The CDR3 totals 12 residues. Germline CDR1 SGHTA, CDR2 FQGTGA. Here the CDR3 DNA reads TGTGCCAGCAGCTTATCTCCCGGGACCCAGTACTTC. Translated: CASSLSPGTQYF. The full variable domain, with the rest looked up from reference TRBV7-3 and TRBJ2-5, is GAGVSQTPSNKVTEKGKYVELRCDPISGHTALYWYRQSLGQGPEFLIYFQGTGAADDSGLPNDRFFAVRPEGSVSTLKIQRTERGDSAVYLCASSLSPGTQYFGPGTRLLVL.

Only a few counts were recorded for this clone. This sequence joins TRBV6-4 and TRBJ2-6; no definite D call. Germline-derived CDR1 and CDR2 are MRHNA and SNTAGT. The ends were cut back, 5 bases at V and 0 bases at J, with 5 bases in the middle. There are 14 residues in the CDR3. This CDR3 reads CASSTSSGANVLTF. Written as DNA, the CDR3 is TGTGCCAGCAGTACGAGCTCTGGGGCCAACGTCCTGACTTTC.

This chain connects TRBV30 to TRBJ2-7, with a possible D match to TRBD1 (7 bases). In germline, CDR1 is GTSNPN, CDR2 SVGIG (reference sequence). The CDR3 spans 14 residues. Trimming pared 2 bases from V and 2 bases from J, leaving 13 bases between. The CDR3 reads CAWSKAGGPYEQYF. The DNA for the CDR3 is TGTGCCTGGAGTAAGGCAGGGGGGCCCTACGAGCAGTACTTC. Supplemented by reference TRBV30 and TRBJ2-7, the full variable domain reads SQTIHQWPATLVQPVGSPLSLECTVEGTSNPNLYWYRQAAGRGLQLLFYSVGIGQISSEVPQNLSASRPQDRQFILSSKKLLLSDSGFYLCAWSKAGGPYEQYFGPGTRLTVT.

CDR3 coding DNA: TGCAGCGTTTTAGGGGCCGTGGCGTCCGGGGAGCTGTTTTTT. Its protein is CSVLGAVASGELFF. The rearrangement uses TRBV29-1 and TRBJ2-2; D might be TRBD1 (5 bases). The CDR3 sequence is 14 residues long. CDR1 is SQVTM and CDR2 is ANQGSEA in the germline V gene. Deletions cut 5 bases from V and 6 bases from J, with 16 bases between.

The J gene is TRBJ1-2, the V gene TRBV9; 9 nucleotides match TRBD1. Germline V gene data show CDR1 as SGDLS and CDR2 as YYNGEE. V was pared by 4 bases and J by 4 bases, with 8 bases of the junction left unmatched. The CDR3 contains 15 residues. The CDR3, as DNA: TGTGCCAGCAGCCCCGAGGACAGGGGCGGCTATGGCTACACCTTC. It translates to CASSPEDRGGYGYTF.

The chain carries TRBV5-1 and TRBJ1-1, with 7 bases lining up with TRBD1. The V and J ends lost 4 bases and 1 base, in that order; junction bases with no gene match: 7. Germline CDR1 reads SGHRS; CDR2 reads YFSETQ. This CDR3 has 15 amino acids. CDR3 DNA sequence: TGCGCCAGCAGCCAATACAGGGGAGGGAACACTGAAGCTTTCTTT. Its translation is CASSQYRGGNTEAFF.

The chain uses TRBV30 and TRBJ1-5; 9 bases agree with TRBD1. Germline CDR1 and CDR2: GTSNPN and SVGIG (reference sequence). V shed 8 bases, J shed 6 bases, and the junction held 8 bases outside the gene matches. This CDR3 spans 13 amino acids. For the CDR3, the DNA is TGTGCCGGGGACAGGGCGAAAGGTCAGCCCCAGCATTTT. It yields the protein CAGDRAKGQPQHF. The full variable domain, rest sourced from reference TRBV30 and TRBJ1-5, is SQTIHQWPATLVQPVGSPLSLECTVEGTSNPNLYWYRQAAGRGLQLLFYSVGIGQISSEVPQNLSASRPQDRQFILSSKKLLLSDSGFYLCAGDRAKGQPQHFGDGTRLSIL.

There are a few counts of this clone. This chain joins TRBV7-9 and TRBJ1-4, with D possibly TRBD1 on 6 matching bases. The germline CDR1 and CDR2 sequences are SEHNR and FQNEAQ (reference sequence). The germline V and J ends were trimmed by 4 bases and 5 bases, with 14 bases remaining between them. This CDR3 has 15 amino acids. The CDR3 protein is CASSSRGALNEKLFF. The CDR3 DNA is TGTGCCAGCAGCTCCAGGGGTGCATTGAATGAAAAACTGTTTTTT.

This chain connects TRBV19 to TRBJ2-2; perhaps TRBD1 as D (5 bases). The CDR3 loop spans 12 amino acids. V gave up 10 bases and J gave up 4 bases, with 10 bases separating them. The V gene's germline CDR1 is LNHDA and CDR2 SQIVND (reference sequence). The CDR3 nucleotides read TGTGCCACGGACAAGGTCACCGGGGAGCTGTTTTTT. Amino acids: CATDKVTGELFF.

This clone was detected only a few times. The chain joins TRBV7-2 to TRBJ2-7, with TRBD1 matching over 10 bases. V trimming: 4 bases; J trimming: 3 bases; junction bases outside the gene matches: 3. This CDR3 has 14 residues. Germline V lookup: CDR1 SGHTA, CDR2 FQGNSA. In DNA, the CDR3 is TGTGCCAGCAGCTGGGGACAGGGGATCTACGAGCAGTACTTC. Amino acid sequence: CASSWGQGIYEQYF.

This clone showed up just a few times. As DNA, the CDR3 is TGTGCCAGTACTCTAGCGGGAGGTTCGAGAGATACGCAGTATTTT. Amino acid sequence: CASTLAGGSRDTQYF. The chain carries TRBV7-2 and TRBJ2-3; the match to TRBD2 covers 11 bases. Trimming at V came to 9 bases and at J to 5 bases, leaving 10 bases not matched to a gene. This CDR3 is 15 amino acids long. Germline V gene lookup returns CDR1 SGHTA and CDR2 FQGNSA.

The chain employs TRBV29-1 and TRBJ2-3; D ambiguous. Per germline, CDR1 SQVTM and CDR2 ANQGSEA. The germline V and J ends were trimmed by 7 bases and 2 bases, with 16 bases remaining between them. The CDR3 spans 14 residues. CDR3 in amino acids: CSAQAKVTTDTQYF. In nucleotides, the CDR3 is TGCAGCGCCCAGGCGAAGGTCACCACAGATACGCAGTATTTT.

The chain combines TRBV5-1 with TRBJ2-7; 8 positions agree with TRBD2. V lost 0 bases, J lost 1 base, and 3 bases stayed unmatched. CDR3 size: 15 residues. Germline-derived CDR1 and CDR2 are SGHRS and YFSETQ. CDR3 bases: TGCGCCAGCAGCTTGGCAGCGGGGGCTTCCTACGAGCAGTACTTC. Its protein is CASSLAAGASYEQYF. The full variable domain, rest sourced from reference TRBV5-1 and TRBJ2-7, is KAGVTQTPRYLIKTRGQQVTLSCSPISGHRSVSWYQQTPGQGLQFLFEYFSETQRNKGNFPGRFSGRQFSNSRSEMNVSTLELGDSALYLCASSLAAGASYEQYFGPGTRLTVT.

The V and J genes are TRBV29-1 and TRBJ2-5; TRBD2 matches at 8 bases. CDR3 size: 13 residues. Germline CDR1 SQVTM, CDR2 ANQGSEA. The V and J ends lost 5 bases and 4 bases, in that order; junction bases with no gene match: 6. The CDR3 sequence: CSVSGSGRETQYF. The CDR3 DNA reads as TGCAGCGTTAGCGGGAGCGGTAGAGAGACCCAGTACTTC.

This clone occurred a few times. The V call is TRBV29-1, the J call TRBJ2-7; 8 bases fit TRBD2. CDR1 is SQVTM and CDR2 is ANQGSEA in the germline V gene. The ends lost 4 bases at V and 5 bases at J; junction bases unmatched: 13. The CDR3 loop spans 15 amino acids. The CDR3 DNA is TGCAGCGTTGTGTACTTTGCGGGGGGTCTCAACGAGCAGTACTTC. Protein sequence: CSVVYFAGGLNEQYF.

The CDR3 sequence: CASSLLGGAYEQYF. CDR3 nucleotide sequence: TGTGCCAGCAGTTTACTCGGCGGAGCCTACGAGCAGTACTTC. The gene calls are TRBV28 and TRBJ2-7; D not certain. CDR1 MDHEN and CDR2 SYDVKM come from the germline V gene. CDR3 length: 14 amino acids. Deletions cut 2 bases from V and 2 bases from J, with 10 bases between.